This T cell receptor (beta chain) was captured by sequencing in a study of spatial heterogeneity in lung cancer. Study results and caveats: The appearance of ubiquitous expanded tumor TCRs in blood was greater at resection than follow-up.

This clonotype has a count of ten or more. Antigen unknown. Each CDR3 protein gets one entry after TCRdb re-called the 5' RACE reads with MiXCR. Of 24,000 or so distinct CDR3 sequences in the sample, 3% to 3.5% were seen once. This sample's time point: sample taken at primary tumor resection. Unsorted tumor, nontumor lung tissue or cryopreserved PBMC supplied the whole RNA. Germline-derived CDR1 and CDR2 are ENHRY and SYGVKD. V was clipped by 6 bases and J by 6 bases, with 9 bases between them. The CDR3 is 12 residues long. This chain links TRBV10-3 with TRBJ2-1, with a weak D call TRBD2 (5 bases). The origin of this receptor is a female donor with early-stage non-small cell lung cancer. The material was PBMCs, obtained at surgery. CDR3 loop: CAISLAGNEQFF. The CDR3, as DNA: TGTGCCATCAGCCTAGCCGGCAATGAGCAGTTCTTC.